The clone carrying this T cell receptor (beta chain) was picked up many times. Its specificity is unknown. The sample belongs to a study of blood T cells in healthy people across ages. Notes on the study in general: Strong correlation was found linking TCR beta diversity to naive T cell percentage.

In terms of origin and age, donors were healthy Caucasian individuals from Russia aged 6 to 90. Total RNA amounts of at least 6 micrograms were extracted per sample. A sample-barcoded 5' primer and a J-beta primer mix were used in a second PCR of roughly 7 to 12 cycles. Researchers report that a template-switch adaptor with 12 random nucleotides tagged each cDNA molecule. MiXCR, run by TCRdb on the 5' RACE reads, gives a single entry per CDR3 protein. The sample consists of 730,000 or so distinct CDR3 sequences, around two fifths of them appearing once. From germline, CDR1 is LGHNA and CDR2 YNFKEQ. V lost 1 base and J lost 0, with 3 bases in between. CDR3 length equals 13 residues.

This TCR came from a man older than 75 in good health. The chain is built from TRBV4-2 and TRBJ2-5; D gene unclear. The sequencing input was blood. The CDR3 region has the DNA TGTGCCAGCAGCCAAGGCAACCAAGAGACCCAGTACTTC. Its translation is CASSQGNQETQYF.